These T cell receptor beta chains were read from a single sample in a study of shared clonotypes between healthy human individuals. This table comes from immunoSEQ multiplex PCR, and its TCRdb copy is limited to in-frame clones, with some not included. The table shows about 820,000 clones, with 92% occurring only once. Material for sequencing was naive CD8+ T cells sorted from blood. These receptors all stem from a man aged 25 to 45 in good health. Each CDR3 is given with its conserved first and last residue. A D gene is named only where the DNA matches it firmly. Not all rows give a size; the values are once, few, many and, for expanded clones, a class.

d_gene	abundance	v_gene	j_gene	CDR3aa	CDR3nt
TRBD2	-	TRBV4-3	TRBJ2-1	CASSRRVGELAGGKQFF	TGCGCCAGCAGCCGTCGGGTAGGGGAACTAGCGGGAGGAAAGCAGTTCTTC
-	-	TRBV7-6	TRBJ2-7	CASSKKLGVGEQYF	TGTGCCAGCAGTAAGAAATTGGGCGTCGGAGAGCAGTACTTC
-	-	TRBV7-9	TRBJ1-2	CASSHPGQRSYGYTF	TGTGCCAGCAGCCACCCGGGACAAAGAAGCTATGGCTACACCTTC
-	-	TRBV19	TRBJ1-4	CASSSGQLRVQEKLFF	TGTGCCAGTAGTTCCGGACAGCTTCGTGTACAGGAAAAACTGTTTTTT
-	many	TRBV5-4	TRBJ2-6	CASSLQDSGSGANVLTF	TGTGCCAGCAGCTTACAGGACAGCGGATCTGGGGCCAACGTCCTGACTTTC
-	-	TRBV7-2	TRBJ2-3	CASSAYPDTQYF	TGTGCCAGCAGCGCCTACCCGGATACGCAGTATTTT
-	-	TRBV5-4	TRBJ2-2	CASSLLGTGELFF	TGTGCCAGCAGCTTGCTGGGGACCGGGGAGCTGTTTTTT
TRBD1	few	TRBV7-9	TRBJ2-7	CASRSSDRVYEQYF	TGTGCCAGCAGGTCCTCCGACAGGGTCTACGAGCAGTACTTC
TRBD2	-	TRBV4-2	TRBJ2-3	CASSPLGAGEGYF	TGTGCCAGCAGTCCCCTAGGTGCGGGAGAGGGGTATTTT
-	-	TRBV6-6	TRBJ2-1	CASTLSPYNEQFF	TGTGCCAGCACTCTTTCCCCCTACAATGAGCAGTTCTTC
-	-	TRBV5-6	TRBJ1-2	CASTARGINYGYTF	TGTGCCAGCACCGCGCGGGGTATTAACTATGGCTACACCTTC
TRBD1	-	TRBV5-4	TRBJ1-1	CASSYPQGGATEAFF	TGTGCCAGCAGCTATCCACAGGGGGGGGCCACTGAAGCTTTCTTT
-	-	TRBV29-1	TRBJ2-1	CSVTGLSSYNEQFF	TGCAGCGTAACCGGGTTGAGCTCCTACAATGAGCAGTTCTTC
-	-	TRBV29-1	TRBJ2-3	CSVEGGLEGDTQYF	TGCAGCGTTGAAGGCGGTCTCGAAGGGGATACGCAGTATTTT
TRBD1	-	TRBV4-3	TRBJ2-7	CASSQESRDRDYYEQYF	TGCGCCAGCAGCCAAGAATCCCGGGACAGGGATTACTACGAGCAGTACTTC
-	-	TRBV9	TRBJ2-1	CASSGSRGYNEQFF	TGTGCCAGCAGCGGCTCTAGAGGGTACAATGAGCAGTTCTTC
-	-	TRBV19	TRBJ2-1	CASSLLGGAISGEQFF	TGTGCCAGTAGTCTCCTTGGGGGGGCTATTTCAGGAGAGCAGTTCTTC
TRBD1	-	TRBV4-3	TRBJ2-5	CASSQAGTGGGETQYF	TGCGCCAGCAGCCAAGCCGGGACAGGGGGTGGGGAGACCCAGTACTTC
-	-	TRBV7-9	TRBJ1-1	CATGQAATEAFF	TGTGCCACTGGCCAGGCTGCCACTGAAGCTTTCTTT
-	-	TRBV18	TRBJ2-2	CASSPGFRANTGELFF	TGTGCCAGCTCACCAGGATTCCGTGCGAACACCGGGGAGCTGTTTTTT
-	-	TRBV20-1	TRBJ2-1	CSARRVNEQFF	TGCAGTGCTAGACGCGTCAATGAGCAGTTCTTC
-	-	TRBV6-5	TRBJ2-1	CASSYPGGFYEQFF	TGTGCCAGCAGTTACCCAGGGGGGTTTTATGAGCAGTTCTTC
-	-	TRBV9	TRBJ2-3	CASSDPLASSSTDTQYF	TGTGCCAGCAGTGATCCTCTAGCGTCGTCTAGCACAGATACGCAGTATTTT
-	-	TRBV25-1	TRBJ2-1	CASSDFEQFF	TGTGCCAGCTCGGACTTTGAGCAGTTCTTC